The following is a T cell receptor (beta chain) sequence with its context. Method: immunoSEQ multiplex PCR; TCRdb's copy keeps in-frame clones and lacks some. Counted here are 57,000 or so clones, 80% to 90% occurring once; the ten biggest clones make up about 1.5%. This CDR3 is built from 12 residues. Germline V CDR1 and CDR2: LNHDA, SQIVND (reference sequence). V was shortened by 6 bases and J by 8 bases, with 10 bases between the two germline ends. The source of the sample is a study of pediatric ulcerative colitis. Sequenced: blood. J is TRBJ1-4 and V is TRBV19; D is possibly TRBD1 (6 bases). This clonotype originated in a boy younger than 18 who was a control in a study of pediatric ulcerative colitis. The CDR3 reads CASRQGGEKLFF. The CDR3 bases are TGTGCCAGTAGACAGGGCGGCGAAAAACTGTTTTTT.